These 30 T cell receptor beta chains share one sample of origin, sequenced in a study of blood T cell repertoires in COVID-19. The repertoire was sequenced with immunoSEQ multiplex PCR; TCRdb's copy has only in-frame clones and lacks some. The table has around 55,000 clones, 90% seen once; the top ten hold approximately 6%. The sequencing input was peripheral blood. The receptors here all came from a man in his forties with acute or convalescent COVID-19.

This chain connects TRBV5-6 to TRBJ1-5, with TRBD1 matching 7 bases. Germline CDR1 SGHDT, CDR2 YYEEEE. The CDR3 length is 14 residues. V gave up 4 bases and J gave up 3 bases; unmatched junction bases: 4. CDR3 bases: TGTGCCAGCAGCCGGACAGGTGCCAATCAGCCCCAGCATTTT. Its protein product is CASSRTGANQPQHF.

The chain links TRBV15 to TRBJ1-2; 7 positions agree with TRBD1. Trimming cost V 0 bases and J 4 bases; bases outside gene matches: 2. This CDR3 spans 14 amino acids. Germline-derived CDR1 and CDR2 are LNHNV and YYDKDF (reference sequence). CDR3 sequence: CATSRESGGYGYTF. CDR3 nucleotide sequence: TGTGCCACCAGCAGAGAGTCAGGGGGCTATGGCTACACCTTC. Full variable domain (remainder filled in from reference TRBV15 and TRBJ1-2): DAMVIQNPRYQVTQFGKPVTLSCSQTLNHNVMYWYQQKSSQAPKLLFHYYDKDFNNEADTPDNFQSRRPNTSFCFLDIRSPGLGDTAMYLCATSRESGGYGYTFGSGTRLTVV.

This clone has a single count. The chain has TRBV5-1 and TRBJ2-5, with D possibly being TRBD1 (5 bases). V was shortened by 0 bases and J by 1 base, with 10 bases between the two germline ends. CDR3 length: 15 residues. Germline values: CDR1 SGHRS, CDR2 YFSETQ. This CDR3 is CASSLVIGAQETQYF. The CDR3 region has the DNA TGCGCCAGCAGCTTGGTCATTGGGGCCCAAGAGACCCAGTACTTC.

V usage is TRBV7-9 and J usage is TRBJ1-3; D unresolved. Germline values: CDR1 SEHNR, CDR2 FQNEAQ (reference sequence). The CDR3 contains 12 residues. Trimming took 5 bases from V and 1 from J, leaving 3 bases between them. The CDR3 nucleotides are TGTGCCAGCAGCCCTTCTGGAAACACCATATATTTT. Protein product: CASSPSGNTIYF.

The chain uses TRBV30 and TRBJ2-3; D may be TRBD2 (6 bases). Germline-derived CDR1 and CDR2 are GTSNPN and SVGIG (reference sequence). The V gene lost 0 bases and the J gene lost 4 bases, with 8 bases spanning the gap. This CDR3 has 13 residues. DNA of the CDR3: TGTGCCTGGAGTGTCGGGAGTTCAGATACGCAGTATTTT. It yields the protein CAWSVGSSDTQYF.

V is TRBV2 and J is TRBJ1-5; 7 nucleotides align to TRBD1. The CDR3 is 15 residues long. The germline gives CDR1 SNHLY, CDR2 FYNNEI. Trimming cost V 8 bases and J 4 bases; bases outside gene matches: 11. The CDR3 reads CASRLGDSKNQPQHF. In DNA, the CDR3 is TGTGCCAGCCGCCTAGGGGACAGCAAGAATCAGCCCCAGCATTTT.

V usage is TRBV29-1 and J usage is TRBJ1-1, with TRBD1 matching 10 bases. This CDR3 is built from 13 residues. CDR1 is SQVTM and CDR2 is ANQGSEA in the germline V gene. Trimming removed 6 bases from V and 5 bases from J; junction bases left unmatched: 6. CDR3 loop: CSVTRTGGTEAFF. As DNA, the CDR3 is TGCAGCGTGACCCGGACAGGGGGGACTGAAGCTTTCTTT.

The V and J genes are TRBV5-6 and TRBJ1-2, with a tentative D call TRBD1 (6 bases). The V gene's germline CDR1 is SGHDT and CDR2 YYEEEE. This CDR3 region has 15 residues. The V end was cut by 4 bases, the J end by 2 bases, with 15 bases between. The CDR3 coding sequence is TGTGCCAGCAGCCCCCCGGGACAATCAAACTATGGCTACACCTTC. It encodes CASSPPGQSNYGYTF.

This clone was found a few times. The V gene is TRBV10-1, the J gene TRBJ2-2; 7 bases are a match to TRBD2. J was trimmed by 7 bases and V by 5 bases; bases with no gene match: 7. The CDR3 runs to 14 residues. Germline V gives CDR1 WNHNN, CDR2 SYGVQD (reference sequence). CDR3: CASSPKSGNGELFF. The CDR3 nucleotides read TGCGCCAGCAGTCCTAAAAGCGGGAACGGGGAGCTGTTTTTT.

The rearrangement links TRBV7-9 to TRBJ1-6, with D possibly TRBD1 on 5 matching bases. V lost 3 bases and J lost 10, with 13 bases in between. The length of the CDR3 is 14 residues. Germline CDR1 reads SEHNR; CDR2 reads FQNEAQ (reference sequence). The CDR3 loop is CASSFGGDGSPLHF. CDR3 sequence (DNA): TGTGCCAGCAGCTTCGGAGGGGATGGCTCACCCCTCCACTTT.

J is TRBJ2-5 and V is TRBV9; D is perhaps TRBD2 (6 bases). Trimming stripped 4 bases from V and 1 base from J, with 11 bases between. Germline V CDR1 and CDR2: SGDLS, YYNGEE. The CDR3 length is 14 residues. CDR3 sequence: CASSPGLAQETQYF. Written as DNA, the CDR3 is TGTGCCAGCAGCCCGGGACTGGCCCAAGAGACCCAGTACTTC.

The rearrangement links TRBV7-8 to TRBJ1-3; D call uncertain. Trimming left V 1 base short and J 0 bases short, with 10 bases between. The germline V gene has CDR1 SGHVS and CDR2 FQNEAQ. The CDR3 length is 16 residues. As DNA, the CDR3 is TGTGCCAGCAGCTTAGGGGCATCTAACTCTGGAAACACCATATATTTT. Protein product: CASSLGASNSGNTIYF.

This clone showed up just a few times. The chain links TRBV7-9 to TRBJ1-1, with TRBD1 matching 7 bases. This CDR3 contains 14 residues. Looked up from germline, CDR1 is SEHNR and CDR2 is FQNEAQ (reference sequence). With V trimmed by 4 bases and J by 3 bases, 5 bases remained unmatched. This CDR3 reads CASSSDRRDTEAFF. CDR3 coding DNA: TGTGCCAGCAGCTCGGACAGGAGGGACACTGAAGCTTTCTTT.

The chain carries TRBV6-2 or TRBV6-3 and TRBJ2-7; 7 bases match TRBD1. Trimming cost V 4 bases and J 6 bases; bases outside gene matches: 9. Germline CDR1 reads MNHEY; CDR2 reads SVGEGT. There are 14 residues in the CDR3. CDR3 in amino acids: CASSLTDRVVEQYF. The DNA for the CDR3 is TGTGCCAGCAGTTTAACAGACAGGGTGGTCGAGCAGTACTTC.

The chain uses TRBV5-1 and TRBJ2-7; the match to TRBD1 covers 9 bases. Trimming at V came to 0 bases and at J to 5 bases, leaving 12 bases not matched to a gene. This CDR3 has 17 residues. CDR1 is SGHRS and CDR2 is YFSETQ in the germline V gene. CDR3 loop: CASSLDVLGQGSDEQYF. CDR3 in DNA: TGCGCCAGCAGCTTGGACGTCTTGGGACAGGGATCCGACGAGCAGTACTTC. Using reference TRBV5-1 and TRBJ2-7 for the parts outside the CDR3, the full variable domain is KAGVTQTPRYLIKTRGQQVTLSCSPISGHRSVSWYQQTPGQGLQFLFEYFSETQRNKGNFPGRFSGRQFSNSRSEMNVSTLELGDSALYLCASSLDVLGQGSDEQYFGPGTRLTVT.

This clone was counted once. The CDR3 region has the DNA TGTGCCAGCAAAGCGGGTAGCTCCTACAATGAGCAGTTCTTC. This codes for CASKAGSSYNEQFF. The chain has TRBV11-3 and TRBJ2-1, with D possibly being TRBD2 (6 bases). This CDR3 contains 14 residues. Trimming left V 7 bases short and J 0 bases short, with 10 bases between. Germline assignment: CDR1 SGHNT and CDR2 YENEEA.

DNA for the CDR3: TGTGCCAGCAGCAAAGACTACTGGTGGAGGGAGACCCAGTACTTC. Its translation: CASSKDYWWRETQYF. The chain employs TRBV21-1 and TRBJ2-5; the D call in the table, TRBD2, was not verified against the DNA. TRBV21-1 is a known pseudogene. The CDR3 totals 15 residues.

The CDR3 DNA sequence: TGTGCCTGGAGTGCCAAGAGGGGGTTTGGCAATCAGCCCCAGCATTTT. It is translated as CAWSAKRGFGNQPQHF. The V and J genes are TRBV30 and TRBJ1-5; TRBD1 is a possible D gene (6 bases). This CDR3 spans 16 amino acids. V lost 1 base and J 2 bases, leaving 15 bases between the germline ends. The germline V gene encodes CDR1 GTSNPN and CDR2 SVGIG (reference sequence). Drawing the rest from reference TRBV30 and TRBJ1-5, the complete variable domain is SQTIHQWPATLVQPVGSPLSLECTVEGTSNPNLYWYRQAAGRGLQLLFYSVGIGQISSEVPQNLSASRPQDRQFILSSKKLLLSDSGFYLCAWSAKRGFGNQPQHFGDGTRLSIL.

The chain uses TRBV27 and TRBJ2-2; 8 bases match TRBD2. Germline-derived CDR1 and CDR2 are MNHEY and SMNVEV (reference sequence). This CDR3 contains 16 residues. V trimming: 6 bases; J trimming: 1 base; junction bases outside the gene matches: 7. The CDR3 is CASRLAGSVNTGELFF. DNA for the CDR3: TGTGCCAGCAGATTAGCGGGATCAGTGAACACCGGGGAGCTGTTTTTT.

This chain links TRBV27 with TRBJ2-3; 8 positions agree with TRBD2. V shed 2 bases, J shed 3 bases, and the junction held 4 bases outside the gene matches. Germline V gene lookup returns CDR1 MNHEY and CDR2 SMNVEV (reference sequence). The length of the CDR3 is 15 residues. In DNA, the CDR3 is TGTGCCAGCAGTTTAACCAGCGGGAGAACAGATACGCAGTATTTT. It translates to CASSLTSGRTDTQYF.

This clone was counted between two and nine times. The chain recombines TRBV7-8 with TRBJ2-7, with 11 bases fitting TRBD2. From germline, CDR1 is SGHVS and CDR2 FQNEAQ. V gave up 10 bases and J gave up 0 bases; unmatched junction bases: 8. The CDR3 is 15 amino acids. In DNA form, the CDR3 reads TGTGCCACCCAGGGACTAGCGGTAAGCTCCTACGAGCAGTACTTC. Amino acid sequence: CATQGLAVSSYEQYF. Supplemented by reference TRBV7-8 and TRBJ2-7, the full variable domain reads GAGVSQSPRYKVAKRGQDVALRCDPISGHVSLFWYQQALGQGPEFLTYFQNEAQLDKSGLPSDRFFAERPEGSVSTLKIQRTQQEDSAVYLCATQGLAVSSYEQYFGPGTRLTVT.

The genes are TRBV10-3 and TRBJ2-1, with 7 nucleotides matching TRBD2. This CDR3 is built from 15 residues. V shed 4 bases, J shed 7 bases, and the junction held 10 bases outside the gene matches. Germline values: CDR1 ENHRY, CDR2 SYGVKD. CDR3: CAISGEGGFGNEQFF. CDR3 coding DNA: TGTGCCATCAGTGGGGAGGGCGGGTTCGGAAATGAGCAGTTCTTC.

V gene TRBV4-2 combines with J gene TRBJ2-6, with D perhaps matching TRBD1 (6 bases). This CDR3 is 16 amino acids long. In germline, CDR1 is LGHNA, CDR2 YNFKEQ. V lost 5 bases to trimming and J lost 2 bases, with 13 bases between them. CDR3: CASSEKGQAGANVLTF. The CDR3 coding sequence is TGTGCCAGCAGCGAAAAGGGACAAGCTGGGGCCAACGTCCTGACTTTC.

This chain links TRBV5-4 with TRBJ2-2, with no clear D. This CDR3 is built from 13 residues. V lost 2 bases, J lost 4 bases, and 6 bases lay in between. The germline gives CDR1 SGHNT, CDR2 YYREEE (reference sequence). CDR3 loop: CASSFFSTGELFF. The CDR3 DNA reads TGTGCCAGCAGCTTTTTCAGCACCGGGGAGCTGTTTTTT.

The chain couples TRBV7-8 to TRBJ2-3; 7 bases are shared with TRBD1. The ends lost 5 bases at V and 8 bases at J; junction bases unmatched: 19. The CDR3 totals 17 residues. The germline V gene encodes CDR1 SGHVS and CDR2 FQNEAQ. This chain's CDR3 is CASSPTGQAPRQGTQYF. Here the CDR3 DNA reads TGTGCCAGCAGCCCTACTGGACAGGCCCCGAGGCAGGGTACGCAGTATTTT.

J is TRBJ2-2 and V is TRBV21-1; TRBD2 reflects the table's D call only, with no check against the DNA. TRBV21-1 counts as a pseudogene. The CDR3 totals 17 residues. CDR3 bases: TGTGCCAGCAGCTACCCTATATATAGCCCGGGTTCCGGGGAGCTGTTTTTT. The encoded protein is CASSYPIYSPGSGELFF.

The chain is built from TRBV24-1 and TRBJ1-2, with D maybe TRBD1 (5 bases). The CDR3 length is 14 residues. Germline values: CDR1 KGHDR, CDR2 SFDVKD. The V end was cut by 4 bases, the J end by 6 bases, with 14 bases between. The CDR3 loop is CATSDPREGNGYTF. CDR3 in DNA: TGTGCCACCAGTGACCCCAGGGAGGGTAATGGCTACACCTTC.

The V gene is TRBV7-9, the J gene TRBJ1-5; D unclear. The CDR3 loop spans 10 amino acids. Germline CDR1 is SEHNR and CDR2 is FQNEAQ (reference sequence). The V gene lost 6 bases and the J gene lost 6 bases, with 3 bases spanning the gap. The CDR3 bases are TGTGCCAGCAGGAGTCAGCCCCAGCATTTT. This sequence encodes CASRSQPQHF.

This clone has more than one count but fewer than ten. This chain links TRBV5-5 with TRBJ2-7; 7 nucleotides match TRBD2. Per germline, CDR1 SGHKS and CDR2 YYEKEE (reference sequence). The length of the CDR3 is 16 residues. The trim removed 4 bases at V and 6 bases at J, leaving 16 bases unmatched. In DNA form, the CDR3 reads TGTGCCAGCAGCCCCGCCTGGACTAGGGGAGCTATCGAGCAGTACTTC. It codes for CASSPAWTRGAIEQYF.

The CDR3 loop is CASSIAGVENIQYF. The DNA for the CDR3 is TGTGCCAGTAGTATAGCAGGGGTCGAAAACATTCAGTACTTC. The rearrangement links TRBV19 to TRBJ2-4, with a tentative D call TRBD1 (6 bases). Trimming took off 1 base at V and 5 bases at J, with 9 bases between the two ends. CDR1 is LNHDA, CDR2 SQIVND, per germline (reference sequence). CDR3 length: 14 residues.